This record looks at one T cell receptor (beta chain) sequence and its context. Its antigen is not known. One end of the junction fails to match germline, which may point to a read error. The sample comes from a study of siplizumab effects on memory and regulatory T cells. Study observations and caveats: It seemed that naive T cells were more diverse than memory cells and were major contributors to the alloresponse. Among alloreactive clones, only a minor fraction mapped to unstimulated subsets. Relative to controls at roughly 27%, mappable alloreactive CD4+ clones exhibited a mean Treg-derived proportion of approximately 68% with siplizumab.

The CDR3 is made up of 14 amino acids. Germline CDR1 is MNHNS and CDR2 is SASEGT. Produced via immunoSEQ multiplex PCR; TCRdb's table is partial and in-frame only. The sample lists about 69,000 clones, around nine tenths occurring once. Sequenced input: Tregs sorted from blood. The TCR sequence derives from a human donor in good health. V gene TRBV6-1 combines with J gene TRBJ2-3; tentatively, D is TRBD1 (5 bases). The CDR3 region is CAGSEATGTDTQYF. DNA for the CDR3: TGTGCCGGCAGTGAAGCAACAGGTACAGATACGCAGTATTTT.